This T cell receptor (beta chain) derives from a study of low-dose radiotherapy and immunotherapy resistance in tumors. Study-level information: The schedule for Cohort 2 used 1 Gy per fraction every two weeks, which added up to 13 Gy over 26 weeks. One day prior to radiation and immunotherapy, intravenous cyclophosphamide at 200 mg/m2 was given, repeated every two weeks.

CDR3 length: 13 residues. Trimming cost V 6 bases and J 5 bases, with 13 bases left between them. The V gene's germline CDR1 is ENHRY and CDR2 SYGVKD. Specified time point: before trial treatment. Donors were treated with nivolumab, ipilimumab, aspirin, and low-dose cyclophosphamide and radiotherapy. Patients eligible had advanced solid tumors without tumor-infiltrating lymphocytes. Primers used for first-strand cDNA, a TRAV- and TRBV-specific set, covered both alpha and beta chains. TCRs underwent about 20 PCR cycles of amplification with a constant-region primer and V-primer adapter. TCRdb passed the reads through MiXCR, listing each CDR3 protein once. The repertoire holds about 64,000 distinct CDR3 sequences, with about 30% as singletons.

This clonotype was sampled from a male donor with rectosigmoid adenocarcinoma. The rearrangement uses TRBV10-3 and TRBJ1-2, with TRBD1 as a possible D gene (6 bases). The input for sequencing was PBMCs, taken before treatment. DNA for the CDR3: TGTGCCATCAGCCTACAGGGAGGGTATGGCTACACCTTC. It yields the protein CAISLQGGYGYTF.